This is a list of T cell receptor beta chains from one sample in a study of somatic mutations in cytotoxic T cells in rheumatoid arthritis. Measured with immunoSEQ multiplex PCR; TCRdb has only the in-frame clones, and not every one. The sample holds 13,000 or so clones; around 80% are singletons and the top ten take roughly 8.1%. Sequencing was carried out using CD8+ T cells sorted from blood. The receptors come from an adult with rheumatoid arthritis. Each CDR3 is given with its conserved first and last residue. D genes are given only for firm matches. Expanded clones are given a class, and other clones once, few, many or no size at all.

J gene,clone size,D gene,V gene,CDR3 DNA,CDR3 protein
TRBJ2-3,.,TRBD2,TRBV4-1,TGCGCCAGCAGCCCCCAGATCGTTGGTAGCGGGAGGACAGATACGCAGTATTTT,CASSPQIVGSGRTDTQYF
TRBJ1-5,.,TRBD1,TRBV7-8,TGTGCCAGCAGCTTAGGAGGAGGGGGCAAATTTCAGCCCCAGCATTTT,CASSLGGGGKFQPQHF
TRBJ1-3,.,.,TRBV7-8,TGTGCCGCGGGGAGCTCTGGAAACACCATATATTTT,CAAGSSGNTIYF
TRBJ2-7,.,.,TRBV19,TGTGCCAGTAGTCTTTCCGGGACCATCAACGAGCAGTACTTC,CASSLSGTINEQYF
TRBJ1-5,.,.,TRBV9,TGTGCCAGCAGCCAAGGGGGGAGCAATCAGCCCCAGCATTTT,CASSQGGSNQPQHF
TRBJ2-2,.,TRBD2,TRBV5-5,TGTGCCAGCAGCTTCGGGGGGGTTACCGGGGAGCTGTTTTTT,CASSFGGVTGELFF
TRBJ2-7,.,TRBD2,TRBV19,TGTGCCAGTAGTATCCGACCGGGACTAGCACTCTACGAGCAGTACTTC,CASSIRPGLALYEQYF
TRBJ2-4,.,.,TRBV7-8,TGTGCCAGCAGCTTCTGGGAGGGGGCAGCCAAAAACATTCAGTACTTC,CASSFWEGAAKNIQYF
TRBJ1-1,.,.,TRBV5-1,TGCGCCAGCAGCCACAGGACATCGAACCCGAACACTGAAGCTTTCTTT,CASSHRTSNPNTEAFF
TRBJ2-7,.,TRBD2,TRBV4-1,TGCGCCAGCAGCCAAAGAGCGGGGGGCCGGACCTACGAGCAGTACTTC,CASSQRAGGRTYEQYF
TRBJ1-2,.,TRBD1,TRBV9,TGTGCCAGCAGCGTAGCTCGCGACAGGGAAGGGGATGGCTACACCTTC,CASSVARDREGDGYTF
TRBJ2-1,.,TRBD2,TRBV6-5,TGTGCCAGCAGTTACTCGACTAGCGGGAGCTCGACTGAGCAGTTCTTC,CASSYSTSGSSTEQFF
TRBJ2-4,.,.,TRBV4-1,TGCGCCAGCAGCCAAGCCGGGGCCAAAAACATTCAGTACTTC,CASSQAGAKNIQYF
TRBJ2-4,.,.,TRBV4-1,TGCGCCAGCAGCCAAGGAGGGGCGCCGAGCCACATTCAGTACTTC,CASSQGGAPSHIQYF
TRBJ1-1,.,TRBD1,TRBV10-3,TGTGCCGTCCTCAGGGGGTTGGGCACTGAAGCTTTCTTT,CAVLRGLGTEAFF
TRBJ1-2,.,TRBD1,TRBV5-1,TGCGCCAGCAGCCACGGGACAGGGCAATGGAACTATGGCTACACCTTC,CASSHGTGQWNYGYTF
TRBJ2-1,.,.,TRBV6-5,TGTGCCAGCAGTTACGAGGGACATGAGCAGTTCTTC,CASSYEGHEQFF
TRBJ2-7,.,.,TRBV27,TGTGCCAGCAGTTTGGAGGGGGACCGGAACTACGAGCAGTACTTC,CASSLEGDRNYEQYF
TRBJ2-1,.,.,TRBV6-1,TGTGCCAGCAGTGAAGCGGAGGGGGAGGTCTTC,CASSEAEGEVF
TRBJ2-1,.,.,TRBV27,TGTGCCAGCAGTTTATTGGGCTATTCGGGGGCATACGACAATGAGCAGTTCTTC,CASSLLGYSGAYDNEQFF
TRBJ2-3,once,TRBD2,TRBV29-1,TGCAGCGTTAGTGGTGACCAGCGGGATCCCACAGATACGCAGTATTTT,CSVSGDQRDPTDTQYF
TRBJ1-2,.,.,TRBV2,TGTGCCAGCAGTGCGGTATCACCGCCACCCAACTATGGCTACACCTTC,CASSAVSPPPNYGYTF
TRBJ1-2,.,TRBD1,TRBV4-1,TGCGCCAGCAGCCCTAGCAGGGGGCCTAACTATGGCTACACCTTC,CASSPSRGPNYGYTF
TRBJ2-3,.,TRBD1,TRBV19,TGTGCCAGTAGTATTTTCAGGGGGCCAACTGTAGATACGCAGTATTTT,CASSIFRGPTVDTQYF
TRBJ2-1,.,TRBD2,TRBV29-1,TGCAGCGTTGAAATTGGGACTAGGCGATCGAATGAGCAGTTCTTC,CSVEIGTRRSNEQFF
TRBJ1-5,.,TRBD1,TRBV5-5,TGTGCCAGCAGCTTGGGGGGACAGAGGAATCAGCCCCAGCATTTT,CASSLGGQRNQPQHF
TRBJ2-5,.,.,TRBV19,TGTGCCAGTGGGGGACGGGGAAAAGAGACCCAGTACTTC,CASGGRGKETQYF
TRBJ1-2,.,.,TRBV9,TGTGCCAGCAGCGTAGGTCCCAGAAACAACTATGGCTACACCTTC,CASSVGPRNNYGYTF
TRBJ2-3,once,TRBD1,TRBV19,TGTGCCAGTAAGAATTGGCAGGGGGCCGCAGATACGCAGTATTTT,CASKNWQGAADTQYF
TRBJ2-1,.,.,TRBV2,TGTGCCACCCTTCTAGGACAGAGCAATGAGCAGTTCTTC,CATLLGQSNEQFF
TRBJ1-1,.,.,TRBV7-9,TGTGCCAGCAGCTTAGTACAAACGAACACTGAAGCTTTCTTT,CASSLVQTNTEAFF
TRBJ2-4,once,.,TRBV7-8,TGTGCCAGCAGCTTAGGCCCGGGGGGCCAAAACATTCAGTACTTC,CASSLGPGGQNIQYF
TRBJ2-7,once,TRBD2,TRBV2,TGTGCCAGCAGTGAGTCTAGCGGTTCCTACGAGCAGTACTTC,CASSESSGSYEQYF
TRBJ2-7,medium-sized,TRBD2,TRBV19,TGTGCCAGTATCGCGATTGGGACTAGCGGGTACGAGCAGTACTTC,CASIAIGTSGYEQYF
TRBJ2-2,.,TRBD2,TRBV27,TGTGCCAGCGGAATAGCGGGGGGCGTCACCGGGGAGCTGTTTTTT,CASGIAGGVTGELFF
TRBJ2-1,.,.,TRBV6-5,TGTGCCAGCAGTTACGGGGCGACTGAGCAGTTCTTC,CASSYGATEQFF
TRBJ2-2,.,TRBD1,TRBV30,TGTGCCTGGAAAGACAGGGTCGAGGCCGGGGAGCTGTTTTTT,CAWKDRVEAGELFF
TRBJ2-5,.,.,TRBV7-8,TGTGCCCGAGGGGGACCGAGACAAGAGACCCAGTACTTC,CARGGPRQETQYF
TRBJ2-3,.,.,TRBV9,TGTGCCAGCAGCCTTCCATTAGCGGAGTTCACAGATACGCAGTATTTT,CASSLPLAEFTDTQYF
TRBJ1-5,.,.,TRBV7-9,TGTGCCAGCAGCTTAGGGGCAGGCCCCAAGCATTTT,CASSLGAGPKHF
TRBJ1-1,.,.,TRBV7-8,TGTGCCAGCAGCTTAGTACCAACCCGGGGGACTGAAGCTTTCTTT,CASSLVPTRGTEAFF
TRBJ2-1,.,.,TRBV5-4,TGTGCCAGCAGCCTGGGGATCCTTTTTGGAAATGAGCAGTTCTTC,CASSLGILFGNEQFF
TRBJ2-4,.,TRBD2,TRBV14,TGTGCCAGCAGCCAAGCTGGCGGGAGGGACAAAAACATTCAGTACTTC,CASSQAGGRDKNIQYF
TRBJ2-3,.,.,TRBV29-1,TGCAGCGTTGTACGGGACGGCGACACAGATACGCAGTATTTT,CSVVRDGDTDTQYF
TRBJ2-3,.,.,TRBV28,TGTGCCAGCAGACCTCTGGGGCCGGCTCTGGTTGGTACGCAGTATTTT,CASRPLGPALVGTQYF
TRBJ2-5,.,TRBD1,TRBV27,TGTGCCAGCAGTTTATTCTCGACAGGGGAACAGACCCAGTACTTC,CASSLFSTGEQTQYF
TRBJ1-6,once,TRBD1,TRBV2,TGTGCCAGCAGGACAGGGCCCAGGGGGGATTCACCCCTCCACTTT,CASRTGPRGDSPLHF
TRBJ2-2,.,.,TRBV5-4,TGTGCCAGCAGCTTGGCCGTAGAGGGTGGTGCTGGGGAGCTGTTTTTT,CASSLAVEGGAGELFF
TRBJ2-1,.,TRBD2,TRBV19,TGTGCCAGTAGGCCTAGCGGGAGTGGTGAGCAGTTCTTC,CASRPSGSGEQFF
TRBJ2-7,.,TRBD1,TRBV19,TGTGCCAGTAGTGCGACAGGGGGCGAGTACGAGCAGTACTTC,CASSATGGEYEQYF
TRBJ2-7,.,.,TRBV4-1,TGCGCCAGCAGCCTTTCGGCGGGAACTGAGCAGTACTTC,CASSLSAGTEQYF
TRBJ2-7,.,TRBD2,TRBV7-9,TGTGCCAGCAGTCACAGCCCGGGACTAGCGATGTCCTACGAGCAGTACTTC,CASSHSPGLAMSYEQYF
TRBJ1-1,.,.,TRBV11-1,TGTGCCAGCAGCTTAGTGGTGCGGGGTACTGAAGCTTTCTTT,CASSLVVRGTEAFF
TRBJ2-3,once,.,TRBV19,TGTGCCAGTAGTCTTATAGTAAAAGATACGCAGTATTTT,CASSLIVKDTQYF
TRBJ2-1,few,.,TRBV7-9,TGTGCCAGCAGCCCCCCGGAGGTGCAGTTCTTC,CASSPPEVQFF